This T cell receptor (beta chain) originates from a study of blood T cell repertoires in COVID-19. Measured with immunoSEQ multiplex PCR; TCRdb has only the in-frame clones, and not every one. The sample includes approximately 300,000 clones, around 82% of them seen just once. The CDR3 sequence is 14 residues long. Between the trimmed V and J ends, which lost 7 bases and 2 bases, there was a span of 15 bases. Germline-derived CDR1 and CDR2 are MNHEY and SMNVEV (reference sequence). Patients in Seattle were enrolled during active infection, then followed longitudinally. The chain joins TRBV27 to TRBJ2-7, with D possibly TRBD2 on 6 matching bases. The sample comprised peripheral blood. The receptor comes from a human donor with COVID-19, enrolled during active disease. The donor label of this sample is uncertain. CDR3 sequence: CASTPQGGAYEQYF. The CDR3 DNA sequence: TGTGCCAGCACTCCCCAAGGAGGGGCCTACGAGCAGTACTTC.